The 5 T cell receptor beta chains presented below share a single source sample, sequenced in a study of molecular identifiers for immune sequencing clone quantification. TCRdb independently ran MiXCR on the PCR reads; one entry per CDR3 protein. The sample holds about 70,000 distinct CDR3 sequences, around a sixth seen once. Sequencing input: naive CD8+ T cells from blood, with Jurkat cell RNA spiked in. The subset: FACS-sorted CD8+CD4-CCR7+CD45RA+ naive T cells. All receptors come from a human donor in good health. Some libraries in this study had Jurkat cell RNA spiked in.

This clonotype was counted ten times or more. The CDR3 is CASSLGTPYNEQFF. Written as DNA, the CDR3 is TGTGCCAGCAGCTTAGGTACGCCCTACAATGAGCAGTTCTTC. This rearrangement joins TRBV7-9 to TRBJ2-1, with D unresolved. Trimming pared 1 base from V and 2 bases from J, leaving 6 bases between. The CDR3 loop spans 14 amino acids. CDR1 and CDR2 (germline): SEHNR, FQNEAQ (reference sequence).

This clonotype was seen a few times. This may arise from a read error, as a much more abundant clone is one base away. As DNA, the CDR3 is TGTGCCAGCAGCCTCCGGACTAGCAGGGTTGCCTACGAGCAGTACTTC. This sequence encodes CASSLRTSRVAYEQYF. This chain joins TRBV7-6 and TRBJ2-7, with 8 nucleotides matching TRBD2. CDR3 size: 16 residues. CDR1 and CDR2 from the germline V gene are SGHVS and FNYEAQ. V trimming: 5 bases; J trimming: 2 bases; junction bases outside the gene matches: 11.

This clonotype has a count of ten or more. The chain couples TRBV29-1 to TRBJ2-1; 9 bases match TRBD2. Unmatched junction bases numbered 5, after V lost 0 bases and J lost 2 bases. The V gene's germline CDR1 is SQVTM and CDR2 ANQGSEA. The CDR3 runs 16 residues. The CDR3 DNA sequence: TGCAGCGTTGAAGATGCTGGCGGGAGGGCCTACAATGAGCAGTTCTTC. Translated: CSVEDAGGRAYNEQFF.

This clonotype has just one count. This may come from a read error, since a much larger clone is one base off. The chain uses TRBV12-3 or TRBV12-4 and TRBJ2-4; the D gene is possibly TRBD1 (5 bases). The CDR3 has 15 amino acids. Trimming left V 3 bases short and J 11 bases short, with 20 bases between. The CDR3 loop reads CASSFWGRDKLVQYF. The CDR3, as DNA: TGTGCCAGCAGTTTTTGGGGCAGGGATAAATTGGTTCAGTACTTC.

The table lists this clonotype with many counts. This sequence joins TRBV28 and TRBJ2-4; 7 bases are a match to TRBD1. V trimming: 6 bases; J trimming: 1 base; junction bases outside the gene matches: 9. CDR1 is MDHEN, CDR2 SYDVKM, per germline. The CDR3 contains 16 residues. The DNA for the CDR3 is TGTGCCAGCAGGGACAGGTCAAAGGGGGCCAAAAACATTCAGTACTTC. It yields the protein CASRDRSKGAKNIQYF.